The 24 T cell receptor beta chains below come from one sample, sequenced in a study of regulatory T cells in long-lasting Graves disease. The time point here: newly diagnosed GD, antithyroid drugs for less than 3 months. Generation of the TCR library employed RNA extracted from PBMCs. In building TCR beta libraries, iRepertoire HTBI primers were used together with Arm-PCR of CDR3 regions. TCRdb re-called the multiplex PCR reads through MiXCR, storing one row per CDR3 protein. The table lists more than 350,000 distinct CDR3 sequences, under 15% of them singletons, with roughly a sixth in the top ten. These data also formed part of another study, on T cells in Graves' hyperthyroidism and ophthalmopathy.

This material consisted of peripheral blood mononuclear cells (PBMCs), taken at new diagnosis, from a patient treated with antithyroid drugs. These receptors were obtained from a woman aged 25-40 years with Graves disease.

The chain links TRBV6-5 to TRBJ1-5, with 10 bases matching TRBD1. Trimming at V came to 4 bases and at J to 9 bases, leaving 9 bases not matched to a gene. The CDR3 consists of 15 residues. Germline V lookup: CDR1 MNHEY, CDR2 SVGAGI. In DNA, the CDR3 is TGTGCCAGCAGTTCCGACAGGGGGCTGGGGGTGCCCCAGCATTTT. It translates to CASSSDRGLGVPQHF.

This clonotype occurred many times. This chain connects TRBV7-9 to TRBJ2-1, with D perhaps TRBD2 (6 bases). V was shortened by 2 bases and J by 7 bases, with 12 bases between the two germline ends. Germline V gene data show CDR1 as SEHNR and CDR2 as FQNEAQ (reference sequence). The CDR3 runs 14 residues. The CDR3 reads CASSLPAGGNEQFF. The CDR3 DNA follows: TGTGCCAGCAGCTTACCAGCGGGTGGGAATGAGCAGTTCTTC.

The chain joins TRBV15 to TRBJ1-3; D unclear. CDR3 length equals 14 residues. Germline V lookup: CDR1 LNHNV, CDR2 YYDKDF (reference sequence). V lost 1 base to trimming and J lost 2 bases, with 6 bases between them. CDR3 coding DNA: TGTGCCACCAGCAGAGTTGGAGCTGGAAACACCATATATTTT. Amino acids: CATSRVGAGNTIYF.

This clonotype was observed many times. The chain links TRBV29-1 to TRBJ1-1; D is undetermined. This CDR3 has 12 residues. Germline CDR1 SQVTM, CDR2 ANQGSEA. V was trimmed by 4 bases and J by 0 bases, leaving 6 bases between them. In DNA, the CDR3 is TGCAGCGTTGGGACCATGAACACTGAAGCTTTCTTT. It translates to CSVGTMNTEAFF.

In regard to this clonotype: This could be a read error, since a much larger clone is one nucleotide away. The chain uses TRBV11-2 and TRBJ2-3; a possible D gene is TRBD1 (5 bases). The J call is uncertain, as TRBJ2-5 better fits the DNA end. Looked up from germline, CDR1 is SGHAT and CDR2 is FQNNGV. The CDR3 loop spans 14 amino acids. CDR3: CASGSTVSRETQYF. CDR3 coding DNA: TGTGCCAGCGGCTCGACAGTTTCTAGAGAGACCCAGTACTTC.

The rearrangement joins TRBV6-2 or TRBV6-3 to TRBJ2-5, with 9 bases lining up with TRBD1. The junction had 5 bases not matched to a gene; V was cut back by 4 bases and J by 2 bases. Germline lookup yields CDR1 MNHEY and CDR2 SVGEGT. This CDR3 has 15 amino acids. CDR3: CASSSIGTGQETQYF. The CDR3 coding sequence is TGTGCCAGCAGTTCCATAGGGACAGGGCAAGAGACCCAGTACTTC.

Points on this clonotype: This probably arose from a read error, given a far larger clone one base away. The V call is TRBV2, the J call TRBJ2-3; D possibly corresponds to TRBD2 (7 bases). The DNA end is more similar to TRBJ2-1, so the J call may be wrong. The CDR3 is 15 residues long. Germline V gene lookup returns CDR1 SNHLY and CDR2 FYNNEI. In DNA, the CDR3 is TGTGCCAGCAGGGGGAGGGGGACGCAAACTTACGAGCAGTTCTTC. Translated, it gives CASRGRGTQTYEQFF.

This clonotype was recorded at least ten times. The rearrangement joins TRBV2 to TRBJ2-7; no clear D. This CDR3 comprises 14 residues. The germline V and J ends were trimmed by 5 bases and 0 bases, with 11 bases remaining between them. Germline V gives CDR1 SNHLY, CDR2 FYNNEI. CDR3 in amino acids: CASSLSPSSYEQYF. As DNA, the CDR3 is TGTGCCAGCAGTCTAAGCCCCAGCTCCTACGAGCAGTACTTC.

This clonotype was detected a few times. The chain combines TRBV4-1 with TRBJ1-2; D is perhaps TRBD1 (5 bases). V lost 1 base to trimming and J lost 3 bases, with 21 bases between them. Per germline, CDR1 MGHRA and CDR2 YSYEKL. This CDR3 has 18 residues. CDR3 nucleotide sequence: TGCGCCAGCAGCCAAGTCCCACCACCAGGGAATCCTGACTATGGCTACACCTTC. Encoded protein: CASSQVPPPGNPDYGYTF.

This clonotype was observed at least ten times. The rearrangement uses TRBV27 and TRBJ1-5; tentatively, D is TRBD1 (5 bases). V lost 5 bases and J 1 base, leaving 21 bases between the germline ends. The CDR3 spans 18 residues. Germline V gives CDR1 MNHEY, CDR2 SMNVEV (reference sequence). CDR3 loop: CASSATVSSGGSNQPQHF. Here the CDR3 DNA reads TGTGCCAGCAGTGCGACAGTTTCGTCTGGTGGAAGCAATCAGCCCCAGCATTTT.

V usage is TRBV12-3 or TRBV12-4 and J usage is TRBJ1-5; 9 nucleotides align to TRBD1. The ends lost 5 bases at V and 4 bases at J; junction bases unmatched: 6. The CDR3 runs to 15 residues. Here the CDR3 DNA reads TGTGCCAGCAGTCTGGGGACAGGGCGGAATCAGCCCCAGCATTTT. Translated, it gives CASSLGTGRNQPQHF.

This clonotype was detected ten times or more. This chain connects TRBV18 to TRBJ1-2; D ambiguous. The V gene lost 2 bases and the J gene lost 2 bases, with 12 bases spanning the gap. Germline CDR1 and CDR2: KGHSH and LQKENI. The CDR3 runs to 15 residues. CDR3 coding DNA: TGTGCCAGCTCACCATCAGAGAACCGAAACTATGGCTACACCTTC. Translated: CASSPSENRNYGYTF. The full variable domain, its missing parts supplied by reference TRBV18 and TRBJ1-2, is NAGVMQNPRHLVRRRGQEARLRCSPMKGHSHVYWYRQLPEEGLKFMVYLQKENIIDESGMPKERFSAEFPKEGPSILRIQQVVRGDSAAYFCASSPSENRNYGYTFGSGTRLTVV.

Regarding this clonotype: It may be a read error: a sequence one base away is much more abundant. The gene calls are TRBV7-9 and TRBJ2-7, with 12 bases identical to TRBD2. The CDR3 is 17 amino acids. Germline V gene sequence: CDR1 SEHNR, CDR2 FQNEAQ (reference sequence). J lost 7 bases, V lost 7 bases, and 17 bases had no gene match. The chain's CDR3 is CASMPPGLAGSYNEQYF. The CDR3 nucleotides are TGTGCCAGCATGCCCCCGGGACTAGCGGGCTCCTACAATGAGCAGTACTTC. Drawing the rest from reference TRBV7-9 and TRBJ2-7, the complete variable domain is DTGVSQNPRHKITKRGQNVTFRCDPISEHNRLYWYRQTLGQGPEFLTYFQNEAQLEKSRLLSDRFSAERPKGSFSTLEIQRTEQGDSAMYLCASMPPGLAGSYNEQYFGPGTRLTVT.

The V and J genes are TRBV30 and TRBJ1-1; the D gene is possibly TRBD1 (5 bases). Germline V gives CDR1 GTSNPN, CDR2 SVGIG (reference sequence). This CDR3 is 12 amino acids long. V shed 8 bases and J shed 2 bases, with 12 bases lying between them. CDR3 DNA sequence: TGTGCCGGGACCGGTGGTAACACTGAAGCTTTCTTT. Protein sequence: CAGTGGNTEAFF.

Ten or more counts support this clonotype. The CDR3 DNA is TGCAGTGCTAGAACGAGGCGGCACCAAGAGACCCAGTACTTC. Translation: CSARTRRHQETQYF. The J gene is TRBJ2-5, the V gene TRBV20-1; D gene uncertain. V was cut by 2 bases and J by 0 bases, with 10 bases left in between. The CDR3 sequence is 14 residues long. CDR1 DFQATT and CDR2 SNEGSKA come from the germline V gene (reference sequence).

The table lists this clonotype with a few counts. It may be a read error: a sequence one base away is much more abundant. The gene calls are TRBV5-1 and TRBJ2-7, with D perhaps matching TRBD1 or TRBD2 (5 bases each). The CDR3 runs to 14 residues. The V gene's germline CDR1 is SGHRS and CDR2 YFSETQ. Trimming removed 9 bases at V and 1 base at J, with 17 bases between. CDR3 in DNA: TGCGCCAAAAGCCGGGACCCCAGATCCTACGAGCAGTACTTC. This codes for CAKSRDPRSYEQYF.

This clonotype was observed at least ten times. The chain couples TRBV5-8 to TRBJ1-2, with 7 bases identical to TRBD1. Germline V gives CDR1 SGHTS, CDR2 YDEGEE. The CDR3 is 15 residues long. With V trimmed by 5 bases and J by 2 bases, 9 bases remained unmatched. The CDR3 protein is CASSSPGTENYGYTF. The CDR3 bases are TGTGCCAGCAGTTCTCCCGGGACAGAGAACTATGGCTACACCTTC.

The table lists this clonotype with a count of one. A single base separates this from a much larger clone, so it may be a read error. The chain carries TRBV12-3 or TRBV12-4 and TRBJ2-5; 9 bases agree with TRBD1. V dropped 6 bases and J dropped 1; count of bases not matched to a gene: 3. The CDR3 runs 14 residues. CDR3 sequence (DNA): TGTGCCAGCAGGGGGACAGGGACCCAAGAGACCCAGTACTTC. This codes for CASRGTGTQETQYF.

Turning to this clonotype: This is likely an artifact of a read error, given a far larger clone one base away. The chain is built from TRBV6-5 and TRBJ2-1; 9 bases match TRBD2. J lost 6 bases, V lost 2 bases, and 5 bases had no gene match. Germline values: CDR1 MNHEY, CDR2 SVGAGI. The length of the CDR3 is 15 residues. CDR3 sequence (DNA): TGTGCCAGCAGTTACGGCGGGAGGGTCAGCAATGAGCAGTTCTTC. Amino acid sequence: CASSYGGRVSNEQFF.

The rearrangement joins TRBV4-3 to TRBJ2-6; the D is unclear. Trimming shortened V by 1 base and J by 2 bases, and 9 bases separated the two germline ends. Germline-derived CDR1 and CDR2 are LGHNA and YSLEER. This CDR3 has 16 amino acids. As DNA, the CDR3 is TGCGCCAGCAGCCAAGTGAGAAGTGCTGGGGCCAACGTCCTGACTTTC. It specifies CASSQVRSAGANVLTF.

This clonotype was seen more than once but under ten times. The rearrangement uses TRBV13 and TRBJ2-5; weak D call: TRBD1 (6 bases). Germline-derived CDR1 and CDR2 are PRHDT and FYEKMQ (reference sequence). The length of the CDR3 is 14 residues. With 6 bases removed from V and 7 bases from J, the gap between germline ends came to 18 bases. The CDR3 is CASSDARGFGTQYF. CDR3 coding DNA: TGTGCCAGCAGTGATGCCAGGGGATTCGGGACCCAGTACTTC.

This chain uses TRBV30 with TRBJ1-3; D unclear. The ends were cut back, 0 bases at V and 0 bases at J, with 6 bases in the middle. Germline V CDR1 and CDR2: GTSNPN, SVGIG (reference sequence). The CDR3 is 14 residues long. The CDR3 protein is CAWSVSLSGNTIYF. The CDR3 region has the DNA TGTGCCTGGAGTGTATCTCTCTCTGGAAACACCATATATTTT.

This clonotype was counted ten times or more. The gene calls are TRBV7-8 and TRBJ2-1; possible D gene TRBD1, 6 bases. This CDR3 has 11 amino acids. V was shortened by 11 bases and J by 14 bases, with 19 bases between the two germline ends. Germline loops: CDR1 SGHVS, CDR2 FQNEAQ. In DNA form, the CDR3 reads TGTGCCTCTTTCCGAGGGGACATTAAGTTCTTC. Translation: CASFRGDIKFF. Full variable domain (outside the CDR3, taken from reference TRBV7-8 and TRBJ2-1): GAGVSQSPRYKVAKRGQDVALRCDPISGHVSLFWYQQALGQGPEFLTYFQNEAQLDKSGLPSDRFFAERPEGSVSTLKIQRTQQEDSAVYLCASFRGDIKFFGPGTRLTVL.

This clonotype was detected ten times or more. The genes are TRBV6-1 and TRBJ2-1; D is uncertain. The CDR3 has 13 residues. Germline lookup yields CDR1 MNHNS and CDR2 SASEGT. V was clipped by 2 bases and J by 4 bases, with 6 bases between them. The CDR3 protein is CASSEQEYNEQFF. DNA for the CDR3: TGTGCCAGCAGTGAACAGGAGTACAATGAGCAGTTCTTC.